The T cell receptor (beta chain) under discussion was sequenced for a study of cytomegalovirus exposure and HLA in healthy donors. On this clone itself: Its antigen is currently unknown.

CDR1 and CDR2 (germline): SGDLS, YYNGEE. This CDR3 comprises 14 residues. V was pared by 3 bases and J by 0 bases, with 9 bases between. Regarding the study as a whole: Near-uniform donor sequencing depth was presumed by presence/absence analyses. Altogether, 160 or so TCR beta chains were recorded as cytomegalovirus-associated. In a later analysis, DRB1 alleles had the most associated TCRs; HLA-C alleles the fewest.

PCR was performed using 60 Vbeta and 13 Jbeta primers. TCRdb's table, derived via immunoSEQ multiplex PCR, lists solely in-frame clones and lacks some. The sample comprises about 89,000 clones, roughly 80% of which are singletons, and over 1.1% rests with the top ten. This TCR was recovered from a male donor in good health and CMV-seronegative. V gene TRBV9 combines with J gene TRBJ1-1; D uncertain. The sample taken for sequencing was PBMCs. The CDR3 here is CASSAGGMNTEAFF. CDR3 DNA sequence: TGTGCCAGCAGCGCCGGTGGTATGAACACTGAAGCTTTCTTT.